The source of this TCR beta chain is a study of CD8 T cells in Susac syndrome (dated by TCRdb to about 2019). Broadly, across the study: Repertoire sequencing was used to test whether CD8+ T cell activation and differentiation in Susac syndrome was antigen driven. Clonality of the CD8+ T cell repertoire was compared between 11 to 12 healthy donors, some 14 Susac syndrome patients and some 15 multiple sclerosis patients. Summary of the overall study and its limitations: The study acknowledged that relatively few individuals were included in the TCR sequencing and HLA analysis.

High-throughput TCR beta sequencing profiled peripheral blood CD8+ and CD4+ T cells from healthy donors, Susac syndrome patients and multiple sclerosis patients. The multiple sclerosis controls were treatment-naive patients who had stable or active relapsing-remitting disease and met the revised McDonald criteria. Bulk CD8+ and CD4+ T cells were purified magnetically by negative isolation, whereas CD8+ TEMRA cells were enriched by FACS. Blood was collected in EDTA tubes and processed within 24 hours, with PBMCs isolated through density gradient centrifugation. PBMCs intended for TCR sequencing were cryopreserved in liquid nitrogen and were subsequently thawed in a 37 degrees C water bath. Purity of sorted or isolated CD4+, CD8+ and CD8+ TEMRA cells was at least 90%. RNA was extracted using the RNeasy kit, and roughly 0.5 to 1 ug of the RNA was reverse transcribed with random hexamers. The immunoSEQ multiplex PCR assay, which covers 54 Vbeta and 13 Jbeta segments, was used to amplify TCR beta CDR3 regions. PCR amplification bias was corrected using a synthetic template baseline for primer optimization and computational correction. The authors processed their data as follows. Reads were annotated to V, D and J genes per IMGT and analyzed with immunoSEQ Analyzer, keeping only productive sequences. Clonality was computed as one minus Shannon entropy normalized by log2 of the number of productive unique sequences. For each patient and control, public and private clones were evaluated within the 100 most prevalent clones. Clones were defined as Susac-specific when absent from the healthy and MS cohorts, from approximately 1,100 published viral clones and from other ImmuneACCESS disease sequences. TCRdb ran its own pipeline on the public reads, namely fastp trimming at Q25 and MiXCR clone calling, and kept in-frame beta chains. Each CDR3 protein gets just one entry, which takes the most common genes and DNA from the rows behind it. TCRdb's processing, not the authors', yielded these V and J calls. The sample table contains 170,000 or so distinct CDR3 sequences; only one count was recorded for around 95% of them. The top ten clones comprise 0.15% to 0.2% of the sample.

V gives up 5 bases and J gives up 10 bases, and the segment between their germline ends measures 12 bases. CDR1 and CDR2 are drawn from the germline V gene (reference sequence): MNHEY, SMNVEV. From the cysteine up to the phenylalanine, the CDR3 has a length of 12 residues. Only the CDR3 region is kept as DNA, spanning 36 bases read in frame from base 1. About this clonotype: The antigen it recognizes is unknown. The input lacks base qualities; no much larger clone sits a single base away.

This chain joins TRBV27 to TRBJ2-1; the D gene is perhaps TRBD1 or TRBD2, as each covers 5 bases. The clonotype comes from a human donor with multiple sclerosis. What was sequenced was CD8+ T cells from PBMCs. The sequence in DNA is TGTGCCAGCAGTCCGAGGGGTCGCGAGCAGTTCTTC. Its translation reads: CASSPRGREQFF.